This entry is about one TCR beta chain. Its antigen is currently unknown. TCRdb reprocessed the 5' RACE reads with MiXCR, giving one entry per CDR3 protein. The sample records fewer than 350,000 distinct CDR3 sequences, under 9% being singletons. The entry originates in a study of identical twins. The study's findings and limits: The study found excess low generation probability among twin-shared out-of-frame alpha sequences. Out-of-frame beta chain sequences displayed weaker excess sharing between twins.

Only healthy Caucasians were included as donors. The CDR3 covers 15 residues. Trimming took 5 bases from V and 5 from J; bases not matched to a gene: 9. Germline CDR1 WNHNN, CDR2 SYGVQD (reference sequence). Separately, the same data were catalogued under a study of yellow fever vaccine responses in identical twins. According to that study: The authors reported partly convergent, partly personalized vaccine responses in identical twins.

The V gene is TRBV10-1, the J gene TRBJ2-1; 7 bases are shared with TRBD1. This receptor was taken from a woman aged 18-30 years in good health. The sequenced sample consisted of memory (CD45RO+) T cells sorted from blood. The CDR3 sequence is CASSLNRGWDNEQFF. CDR3 in DNA: TGCGCCAGCAGTTTGAACAGGGGTTGGGACAATGAGCAGTTCTTC.